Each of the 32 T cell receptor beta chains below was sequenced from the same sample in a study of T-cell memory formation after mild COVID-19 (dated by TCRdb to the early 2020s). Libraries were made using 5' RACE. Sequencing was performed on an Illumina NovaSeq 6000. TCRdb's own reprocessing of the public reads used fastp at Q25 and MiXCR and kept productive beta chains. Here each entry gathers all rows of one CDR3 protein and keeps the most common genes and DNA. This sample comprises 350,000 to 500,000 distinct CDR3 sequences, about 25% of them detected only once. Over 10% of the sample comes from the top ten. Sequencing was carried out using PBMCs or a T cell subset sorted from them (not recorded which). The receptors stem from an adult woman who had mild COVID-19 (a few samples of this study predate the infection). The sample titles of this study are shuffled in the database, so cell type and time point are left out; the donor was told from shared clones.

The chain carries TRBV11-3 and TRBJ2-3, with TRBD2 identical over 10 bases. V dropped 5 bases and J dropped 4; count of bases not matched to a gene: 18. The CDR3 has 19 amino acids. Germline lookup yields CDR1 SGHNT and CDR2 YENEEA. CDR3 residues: CASSPGRERGGSRADTQYF. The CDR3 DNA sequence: TGTGCCAGCAGCCCGGGAAGGGAGCGGGGGGGCTCTAGGGCAGATACGCAGTATTTT.

The CDR3 sequence: CAIQQATNTGELFF. The CDR3 DNA reads as TGTGCCATACAGCAGGCAACGAACACCGGGGAGCTGTTTTTT. The chain recombines TRBV24-1 with TRBJ2-2, with unresolved D. The CDR3 spans 14 residues. Trimming left V 11 bases short and J 0 bases short, with 12 bases between. The germline V gene has CDR1 KGHDR and CDR2 SFDVKD.

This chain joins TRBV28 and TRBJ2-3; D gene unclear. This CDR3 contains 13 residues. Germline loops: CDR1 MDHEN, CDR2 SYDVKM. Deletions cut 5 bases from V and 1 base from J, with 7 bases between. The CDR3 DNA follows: TGTGCCAGCAGTGACCACCGCACAGATACGCAGTATTTT. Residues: CASSDHRTDTQYF.

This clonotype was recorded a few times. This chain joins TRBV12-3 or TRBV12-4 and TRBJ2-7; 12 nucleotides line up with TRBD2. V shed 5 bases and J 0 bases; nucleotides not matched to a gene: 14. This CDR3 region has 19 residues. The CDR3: CASSTTPGTSGRRSYEQYF. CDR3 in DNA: TGTGCCAGCAGTACGACTCCGGGGACTAGCGGGCGCCGCTCCTACGAGCAGTACTTC.

CDR3 region: CASSSARTLETQYF. As DNA, the CDR3 is TGTGCCAGCAGCTCCGCTAGAACCCTGGAGACCCAGTACTTC. The J gene is TRBJ2-5, the V gene TRBV5-4; D gene unclear. V was trimmed by 3 bases and J by 5 bases, leaving 14 bases between them. The CDR3 sequence is 14 residues long. The germline V gene encodes CDR1 SGHNT and CDR2 YYREEE (reference sequence). The complete variable domain, with remaining parts taken from reference TRBV5-4 and TRBJ2-5, reads ETGVTQSPTHLIKTRGQQVTLRCSSQSGHNTVSWYQQALGQGPQFIFQYYREEENGRGNFPPRFSGLQFPNYSSELNVNALELDDSALYLCASSSARTLETQYFGPGTRLLVL.

This CDR3 is CASSQGDRSYGYTF. DNA of the CDR3: TGCGCCAGCAGCCAGGGAGACAGATCCTATGGCTACACCTTC. The rearrangement uses TRBV5-1 and TRBJ1-2; D is perhaps TRBD1 (5 bases). Germline lookup yields CDR1 SGHRS and CDR2 YFSETQ. Trimming took 4 bases from V and 4 from J, leaving 14 bases between them. This CDR3 contains 14 residues.

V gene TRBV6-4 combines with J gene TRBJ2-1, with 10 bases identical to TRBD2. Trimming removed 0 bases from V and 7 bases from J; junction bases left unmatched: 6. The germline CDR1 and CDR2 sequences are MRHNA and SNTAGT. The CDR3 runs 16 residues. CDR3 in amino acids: CASSDSKREGVNEQFF. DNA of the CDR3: TGTGCCAGCAGTGACTCGAAGCGGGAGGGCGTAAATGAGCAGTTCTTC.

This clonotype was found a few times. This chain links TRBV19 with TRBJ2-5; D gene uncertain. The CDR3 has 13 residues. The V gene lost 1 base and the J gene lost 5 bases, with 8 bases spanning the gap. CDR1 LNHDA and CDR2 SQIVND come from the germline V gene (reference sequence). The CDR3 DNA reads TGTGCCAGTAGTATAGGAATGCGGGAGACCCAGTACTTC. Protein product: CASSIGMRETQYF.

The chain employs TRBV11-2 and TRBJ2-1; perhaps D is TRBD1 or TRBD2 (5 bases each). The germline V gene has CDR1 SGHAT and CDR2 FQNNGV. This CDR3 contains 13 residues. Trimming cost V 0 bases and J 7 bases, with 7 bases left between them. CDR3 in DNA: TGTGCCAGCAGCTTAGAGTGGGGGAATGAGCAGTTCTTC. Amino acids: CASSLEWGNEQFF.

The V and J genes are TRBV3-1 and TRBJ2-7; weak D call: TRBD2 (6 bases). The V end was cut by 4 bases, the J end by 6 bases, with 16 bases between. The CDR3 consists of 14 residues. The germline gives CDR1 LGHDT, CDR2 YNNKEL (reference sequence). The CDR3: CASSPRDSTGEQYF. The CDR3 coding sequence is TGTGCCAGCAGCCCCCGGGACTCGACGGGCGAGCAGTACTTC.

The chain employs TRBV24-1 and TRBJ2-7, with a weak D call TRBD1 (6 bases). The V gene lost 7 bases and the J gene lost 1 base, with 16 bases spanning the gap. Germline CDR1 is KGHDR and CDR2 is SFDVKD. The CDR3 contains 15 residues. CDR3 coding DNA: TGTGCCACCAGGCCGACAACCACAGGGTCCTACGAGCAGTACTTC. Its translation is CATRPTTTGSYEQYF.

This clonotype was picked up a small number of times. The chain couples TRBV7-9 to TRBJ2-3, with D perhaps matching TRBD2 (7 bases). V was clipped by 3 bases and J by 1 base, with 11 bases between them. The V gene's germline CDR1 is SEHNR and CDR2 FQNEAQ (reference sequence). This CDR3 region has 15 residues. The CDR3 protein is CASSFRGARTDTQYF. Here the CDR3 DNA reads TGTGCCAGCAGCTTTCGGGGGGCTCGCACAGATACGCAGTATTTT.

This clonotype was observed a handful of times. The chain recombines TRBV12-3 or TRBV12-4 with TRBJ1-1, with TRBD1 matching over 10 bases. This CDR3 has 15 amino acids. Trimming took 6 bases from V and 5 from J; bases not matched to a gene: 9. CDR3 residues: CASSPRQGARTEAFF. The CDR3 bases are TGTGCCAGCAGCCCGCGACAGGGGGCCCGAACTGAAGCTTTCTTT.

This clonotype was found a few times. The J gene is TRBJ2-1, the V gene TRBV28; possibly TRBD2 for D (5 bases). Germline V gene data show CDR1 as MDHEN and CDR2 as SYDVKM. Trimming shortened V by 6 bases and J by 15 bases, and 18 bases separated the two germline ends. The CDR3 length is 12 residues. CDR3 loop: CASRTQLGFGFF. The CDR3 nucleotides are TGTGCCAGCAGGACCCAACTAGGATTTGGGTTCTTC.

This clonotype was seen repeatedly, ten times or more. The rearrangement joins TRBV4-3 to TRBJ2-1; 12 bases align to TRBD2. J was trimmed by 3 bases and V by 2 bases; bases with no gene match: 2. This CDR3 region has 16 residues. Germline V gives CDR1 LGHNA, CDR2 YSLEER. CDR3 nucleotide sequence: TGCGCCAGCAGCCAACAGACTAGCGGGAGCTACAATGAGCAGTTCTTC. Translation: CASSQQTSGSYNEQFF.

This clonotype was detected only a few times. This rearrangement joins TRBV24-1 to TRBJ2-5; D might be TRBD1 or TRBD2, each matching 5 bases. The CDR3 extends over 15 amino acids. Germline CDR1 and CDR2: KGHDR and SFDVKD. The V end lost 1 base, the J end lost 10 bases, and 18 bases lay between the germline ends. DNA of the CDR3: TGTGCCACCAGTGATTTAGGGACCGCAGGAGTGGGCCAGTACTTC. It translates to CATSDLGTAGVGQYF.

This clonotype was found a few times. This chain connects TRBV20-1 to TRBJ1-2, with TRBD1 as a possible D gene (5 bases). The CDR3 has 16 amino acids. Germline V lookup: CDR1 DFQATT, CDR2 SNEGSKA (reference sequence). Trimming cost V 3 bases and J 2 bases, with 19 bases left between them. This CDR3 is CSARGGVGPGNYGYTF. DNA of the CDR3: TGCAGTGCTAGGGGAGGGGTCGGCCCGGGGAACTATGGCTACACCTTC.

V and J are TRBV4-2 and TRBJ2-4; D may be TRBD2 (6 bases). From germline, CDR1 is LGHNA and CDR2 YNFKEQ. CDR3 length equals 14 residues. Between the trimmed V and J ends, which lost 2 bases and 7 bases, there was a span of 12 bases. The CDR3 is CASSQRSGVNIQYF. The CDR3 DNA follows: TGTGCCAGCAGCCAAAGGTCGGGGGTTAACATTCAGTACTTC.

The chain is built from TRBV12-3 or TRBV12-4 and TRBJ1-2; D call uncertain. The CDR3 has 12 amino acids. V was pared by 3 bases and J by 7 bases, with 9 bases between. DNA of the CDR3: TGTGCCAGCAGTTTCCTGAAAACTGGCTACACCTTC. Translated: CASSFLKTGYTF.

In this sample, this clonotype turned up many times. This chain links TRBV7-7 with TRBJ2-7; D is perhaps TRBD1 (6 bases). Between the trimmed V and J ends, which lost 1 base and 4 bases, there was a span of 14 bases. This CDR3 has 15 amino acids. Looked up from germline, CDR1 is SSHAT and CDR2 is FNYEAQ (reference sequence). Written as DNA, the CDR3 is TGTGCCAGCAGCTTAGGAGCAGGGGCACAATACGAGCAGTACTTC. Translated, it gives CASSLGAGAQYEQYF.

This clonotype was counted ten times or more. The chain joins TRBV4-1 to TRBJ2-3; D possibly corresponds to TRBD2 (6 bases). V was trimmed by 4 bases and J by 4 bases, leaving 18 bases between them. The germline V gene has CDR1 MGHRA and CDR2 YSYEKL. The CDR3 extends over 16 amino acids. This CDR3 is CASSRGLLLEADTQYF. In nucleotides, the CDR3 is TGCGCCAGCAGCCGGGGACTCCTACTGGAGGCAGATACGCAGTATTTT.

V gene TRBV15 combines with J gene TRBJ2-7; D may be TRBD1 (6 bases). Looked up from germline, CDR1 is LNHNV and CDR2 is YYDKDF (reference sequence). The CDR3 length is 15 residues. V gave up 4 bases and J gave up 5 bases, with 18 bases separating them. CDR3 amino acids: CATSNPTWGQDEQYF. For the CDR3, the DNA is TGTGCCACCAGCAATCCGACGTGGGGGCAGGACGAGCAGTACTTC.

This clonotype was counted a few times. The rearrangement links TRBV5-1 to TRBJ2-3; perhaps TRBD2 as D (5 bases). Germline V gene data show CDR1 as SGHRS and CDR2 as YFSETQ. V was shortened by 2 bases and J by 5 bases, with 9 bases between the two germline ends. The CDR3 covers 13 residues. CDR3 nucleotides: TGCGCCAGCAGCTTTGCGGGCGGAGATACGCAGTATTTT. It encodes CASSFAGGDTQYF.

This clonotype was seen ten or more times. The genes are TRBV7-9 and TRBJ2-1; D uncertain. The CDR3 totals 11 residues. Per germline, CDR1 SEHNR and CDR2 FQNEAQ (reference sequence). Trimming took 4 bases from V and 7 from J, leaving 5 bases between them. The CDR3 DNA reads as TGTGCCAGCAGCTCCCGGAATGAGCAGTTCTTC. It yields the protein CASSSRNEQFF.

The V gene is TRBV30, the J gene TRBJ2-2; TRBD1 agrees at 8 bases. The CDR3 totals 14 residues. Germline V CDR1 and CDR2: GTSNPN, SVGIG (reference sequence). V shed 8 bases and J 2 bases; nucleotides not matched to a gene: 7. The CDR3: CAAPGQANTGELFF. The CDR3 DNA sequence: TGTGCCGCACCGGGACAGGCTAACACCGGGGAGCTGTTTTTT.

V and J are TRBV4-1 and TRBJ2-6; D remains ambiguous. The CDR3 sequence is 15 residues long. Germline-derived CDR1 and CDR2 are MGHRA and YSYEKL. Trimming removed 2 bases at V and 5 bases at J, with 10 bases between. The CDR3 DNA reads TGCGCCAGCAGCCAAAGCAGTCTTTGGGCCAACGTCCTGACTTTC. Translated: CASSQSSLWANVLTF.

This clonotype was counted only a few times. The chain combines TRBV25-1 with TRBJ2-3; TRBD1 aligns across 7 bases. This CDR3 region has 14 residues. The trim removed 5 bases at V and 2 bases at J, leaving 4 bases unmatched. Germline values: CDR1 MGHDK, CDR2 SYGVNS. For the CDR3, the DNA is TGTGCCAGCAGTCGGACAGGCCCCACAGATACGCAGTATTTT. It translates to CASSRTGPTDTQYF.

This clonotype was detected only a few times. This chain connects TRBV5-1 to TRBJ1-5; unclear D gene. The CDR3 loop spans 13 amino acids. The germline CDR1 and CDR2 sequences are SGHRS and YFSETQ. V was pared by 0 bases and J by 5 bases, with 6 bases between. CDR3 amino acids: CASSLEPDQPQHF. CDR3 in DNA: TGCGCCAGCAGCTTGGAACCGGATCAGCCCCAGCATTTT.

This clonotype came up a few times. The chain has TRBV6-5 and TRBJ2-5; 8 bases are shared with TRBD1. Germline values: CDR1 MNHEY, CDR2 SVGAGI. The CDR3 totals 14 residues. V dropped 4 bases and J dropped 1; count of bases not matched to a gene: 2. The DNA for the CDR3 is TGTGCCAGCAGTTGGGACAGGCGCCAAGAGACCCAGTACTTC. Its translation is CASSWDRRQETQYF.

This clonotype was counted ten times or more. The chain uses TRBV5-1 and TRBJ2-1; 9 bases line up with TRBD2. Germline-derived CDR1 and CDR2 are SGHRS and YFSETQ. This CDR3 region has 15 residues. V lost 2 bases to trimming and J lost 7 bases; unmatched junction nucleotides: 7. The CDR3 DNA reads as TGCGCCAGCAGCTTCGGCGGGGGGGCTAAGAATGAGCAGTTCTTC. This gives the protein CASSFGGGAKNEQFF.

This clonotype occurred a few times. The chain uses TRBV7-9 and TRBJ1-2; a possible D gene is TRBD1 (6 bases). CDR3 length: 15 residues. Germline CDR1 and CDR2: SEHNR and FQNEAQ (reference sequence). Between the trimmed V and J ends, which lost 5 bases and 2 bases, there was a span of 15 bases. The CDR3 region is CASSPPDSENYGYTF. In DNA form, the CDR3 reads TGTGCCAGCAGCCCCCCGGACAGCGAGAACTATGGCTACACCTTC.

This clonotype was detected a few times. The CDR3 region is CASRDGTGDNSPLHF. CDR3 DNA sequence: TGCGCCAGCAGGGACGGGACAGGGGACAATTCACCCCTCCACTTT. The V call is TRBV5-1, the J call TRBJ1-6; TRBD1 matches 10 bases. This CDR3 region has 15 residues. With V trimmed by 5 bases and J by 7 bases, 6 bases remained unmatched. The germline V gene encodes CDR1 SGHRS and CDR2 YFSETQ.